The clone carrying this T cell receptor beta chain has a handful of counts. This record belongs to a study of blood T cell repertoires in COVID-19. Study summary: Acute and convalescent COVID-19 specimens originated in the United States, Italy and Spain. Sources were T cells, B-cell-depleted T cells, or PBMCs; the material itself was cDNA or gDNA.

The data were produced by immunoSEQ multiplex PCR, yet TCRdb's version contains in-frame clones alone and is incomplete. The sample carries about 100,000 clones, more than 75% recorded once. The TCR was taken from a human donor in a cohort sampled during active COVID-19. Sequencing was done on a sample of peripheral blood.

The CDR3 region has the DNA TGTGCCAGCTCATCGACAGGGGCCGAGCAGTACTTC. It specifies CASSSTGAEQYF. The chain links TRBV18 to TRBJ2-7, with 8 nucleotides matching TRBD1. The germline gives CDR1 KGHSH, CDR2 LQKENI. The CDR3 runs to 12 residues. J gave up 6 bases and V 5 bases, and 3 bases lay outside the gene matches.